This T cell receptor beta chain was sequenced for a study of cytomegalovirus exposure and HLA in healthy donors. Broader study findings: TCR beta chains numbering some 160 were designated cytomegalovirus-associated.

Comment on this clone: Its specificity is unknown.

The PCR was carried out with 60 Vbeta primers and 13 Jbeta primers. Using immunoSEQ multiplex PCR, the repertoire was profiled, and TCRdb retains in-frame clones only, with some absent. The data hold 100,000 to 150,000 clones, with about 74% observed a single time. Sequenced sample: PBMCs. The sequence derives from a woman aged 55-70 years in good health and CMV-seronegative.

In DNA form, the CDR3 reads TGTGCCATCAGTCACCGTCCCGGGACAGGGAAGAACACTGAAGCTTTCTTT. It translates to CAISHRPGTGKNTEAFF. The chain combines TRBV10-3 with TRBJ1-1; 9 bases match TRBD1. The V gene end was trimmed by 5 bases and the J gene end by 1 base; junction bases not matched to a gene: 11. This CDR3 is built from 17 residues. Germline assignment: CDR1 ENHRY and CDR2 SYGVKD.